What follows are 8 T cell receptor beta chains derived from one specimen sequenced in a study of T cell responses to AZD1222 COVID-19 vaccine. TCRdb's copy holds only in-frame clones and misses some; the assay was immunoSEQ multiplex PCR. Here the sample spans around 71,000 clones, 65% to 85% being singletons. Sequencing used peripheral blood, obtained on day 0 of AZD1222 vaccination. The receptors were sampled from an adult in good health.

This chain links TRBV4-3 with TRBJ2-5; 8 nucleotides line up with TRBD2. The ends lost 0 bases at V and 1 base at J; junction bases unmatched: 1. This CDR3 is 15 amino acids long. In germline, CDR1 is LGHNA, CDR2 YSLEER. For the CDR3, the DNA is TGCGCCAGCAGCCAAGATCGGGGGGGCCAAGAGACCCAGTACTTC. Translated: CASSQDRGGQETQYF.

Note on this clone: Different DNA sequences within this sample yield the same CDR3. The chain couples TRBV19 to TRBJ1-1, with a possible D match to TRBD1 (6 bases). V was cut by 3 bases and J by 0 bases, with 8 bases left in between. Germline values: CDR1 LNHDA, CDR2 SQIVND (reference sequence). The CDR3 loop spans 14 amino acids. CDR3: CASSIGGLNTEAFF. The CDR3 bases are TGTGCCAGTAGTATTGGGGGCCTGAACACTGAAGCTTTCTTT. The full variable domain, in which reference TRBV19 and TRBJ1-1 provide the parts outside the CDR3, is DGGITQSPKYLFRKEGQNVTLSCEQNLNHDAMYWYRQDPGQGLRLIYYSQIVNDFQKGDIAEGYSVSREKKESFPLTVTSAQKNPTAFYLCASSIGGLNTEAFFGQGTRLTVV.

The chain joins TRBV6-5 to TRBJ1-1; D gene ambiguous. Looked up from germline, CDR1 is MNHEY and CDR2 is SVGAGI. V lost 3 bases, J lost 1 base, and 12 bases lay in between. The CDR3 contains 15 residues. The CDR3 region is CASSYRRAGNTEAFF. CDR3 in DNA: TGTGCCAGCAGTTATAGGCGGGCAGGGAACACTGAAGCTTTCTTT.

The chain couples TRBV7-2 to TRBJ2-1; D gene uncertain. The CDR3 consists of 13 residues. Per germline, CDR1 SGHTA and CDR2 FQGNSA. V was shortened by 0 bases and J by 5 bases, with 5 bases between the two germline ends. In nucleotides, the CDR3 is TGTGCCAGCAGCTTAGCGAGCGACAATGAGCAGTTCTTC. Protein: CASSLASDNEQFF.

CDR3 DNA sequence: TGTGCCAGCTCACCAGCCGGGGGCGCCAAGAGAAGCTATGGCTACACCTTC. It specifies CASSPAGGAKRSYGYTF. The chain uses TRBV18 and TRBJ1-2; tentative D call: TRBD1 (6 bases). V lost 2 bases and J 4 bases, leaving 20 bases between the germline ends. The V gene's germline CDR1 is KGHSH and CDR2 LQKENI. The CDR3 is made up of 17 amino acids.

V gene TRBV11-2 combines with J gene TRBJ2-2, with D unclear. Germline V CDR1 and CDR2: SGHAT, FQNNGV. This CDR3 has 14 residues. Between the trimmed V and J ends, which lost 4 bases and 2 bases, there was a span of 8 bases. The CDR3 coding sequence is TGTGCCAGCAGCTCGATCAGAAACACCGGGGAGCTGTTTTTT. The encoded protein is CASSSIRNTGELFF.

This clone was seen a handful of times. The chain couples TRBV7-2 to TRBJ2-6; 7 bases agree with TRBD1. Germline V lookup: CDR1 SGHTA, CDR2 FQGNSA. The CDR3 is 15 residues long. Trimming cost V 3 bases and J 1 base; bases outside gene matches: 0. For the CDR3, the DNA is TGTGCCAGCAGCTTGGACAGGTCTGGGGCCAACGTCCTGACTTTC. As protein: CASSLDRSGANVLTF.

The chain carries TRBV12-3 or TRBV12-4 and TRBJ1-1; D is uncertain. The CDR3 is made up of 13 amino acids. V gave up 3 bases and J gave up 1 base, with 6 bases separating them. The CDR3 DNA reads TGTGCCAGCAGTTTGAGCTGGAACACTGAAGCTTTCTTT. This sequence encodes CASSLSWNTEAFF.